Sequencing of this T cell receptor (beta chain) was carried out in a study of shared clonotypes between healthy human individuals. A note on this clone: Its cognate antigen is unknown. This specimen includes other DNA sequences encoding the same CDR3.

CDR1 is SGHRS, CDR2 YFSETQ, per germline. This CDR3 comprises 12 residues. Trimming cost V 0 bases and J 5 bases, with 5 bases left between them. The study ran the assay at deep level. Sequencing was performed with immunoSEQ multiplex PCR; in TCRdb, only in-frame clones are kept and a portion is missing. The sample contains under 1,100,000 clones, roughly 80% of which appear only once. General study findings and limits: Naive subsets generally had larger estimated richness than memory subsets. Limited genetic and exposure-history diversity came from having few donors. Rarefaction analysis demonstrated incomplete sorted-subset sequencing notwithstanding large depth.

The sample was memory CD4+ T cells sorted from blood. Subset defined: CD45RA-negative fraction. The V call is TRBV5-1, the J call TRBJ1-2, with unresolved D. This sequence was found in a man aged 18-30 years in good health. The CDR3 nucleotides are TGCGCCAGCAGCTTGGGAGTTTATGGCTACACCTTC. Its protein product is CASSLGVYGYTF. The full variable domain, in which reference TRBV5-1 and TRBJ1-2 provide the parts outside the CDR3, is KAGVTQTPRYLIKTRGQQVTLSCSPISGHRSVSWYQQTPGQGLQFLFEYFSETQRNKGNFPGRFSGRQFSNSRSEMNVSTLELGDSALYLCASSLGVYGYTFGSGTRLTVV.